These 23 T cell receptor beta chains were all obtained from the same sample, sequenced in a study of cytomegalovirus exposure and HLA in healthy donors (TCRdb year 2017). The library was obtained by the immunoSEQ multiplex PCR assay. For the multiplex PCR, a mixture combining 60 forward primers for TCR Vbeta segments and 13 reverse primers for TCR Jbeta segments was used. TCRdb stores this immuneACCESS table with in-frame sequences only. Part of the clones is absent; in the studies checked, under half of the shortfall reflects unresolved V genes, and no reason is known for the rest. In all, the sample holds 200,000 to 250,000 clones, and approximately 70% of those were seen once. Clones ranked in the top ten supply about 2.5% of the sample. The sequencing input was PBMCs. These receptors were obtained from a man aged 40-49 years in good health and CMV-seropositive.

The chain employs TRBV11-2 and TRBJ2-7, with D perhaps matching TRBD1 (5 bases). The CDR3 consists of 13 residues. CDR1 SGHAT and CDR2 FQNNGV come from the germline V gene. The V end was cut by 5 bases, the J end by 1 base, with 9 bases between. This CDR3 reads CASSTRQSYEQYF. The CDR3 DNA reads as TGTGCCAGCAGCACCCGACAGTCCTACGAGCAGTACTTC.

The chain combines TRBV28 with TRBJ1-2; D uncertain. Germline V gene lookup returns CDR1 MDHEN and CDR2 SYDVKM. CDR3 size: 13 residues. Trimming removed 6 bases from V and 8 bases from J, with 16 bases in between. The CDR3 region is CASSPTGSVGYTF. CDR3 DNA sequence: TGTGCCAGCAGCCCAACGGGTTCGGTGGGCTACACCTTC.

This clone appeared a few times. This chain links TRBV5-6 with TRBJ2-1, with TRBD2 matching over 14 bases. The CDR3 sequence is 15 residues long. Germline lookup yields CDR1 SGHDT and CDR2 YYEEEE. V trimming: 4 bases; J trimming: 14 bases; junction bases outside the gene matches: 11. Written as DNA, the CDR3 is TGTGCCAGCAGCATAGAGGGACTAGCGGGGGCCGGGGAGTTCTTC. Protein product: CASSIEGLAGAGEFF. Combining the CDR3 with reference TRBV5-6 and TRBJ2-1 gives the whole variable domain DAGVTQSPTHLIKTRGQQVTLRCSPKSGHDTVSWYQQALGQGPQFIFQYYEEEERQRGNFPDRFSGHQFPNYSSELNVNALLLGDSALYLCASSIEGLAGAGEFFGPGTRLTVL.

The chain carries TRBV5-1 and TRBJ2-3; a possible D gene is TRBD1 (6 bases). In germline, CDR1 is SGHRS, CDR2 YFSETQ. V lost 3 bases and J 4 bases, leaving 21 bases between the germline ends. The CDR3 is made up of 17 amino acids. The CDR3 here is CASSWGPGRGIADTQYF. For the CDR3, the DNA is TGCGCCAGCAGCTGGGGTCCGGGCAGGGGAATTGCAGATACGCAGTATTTT.

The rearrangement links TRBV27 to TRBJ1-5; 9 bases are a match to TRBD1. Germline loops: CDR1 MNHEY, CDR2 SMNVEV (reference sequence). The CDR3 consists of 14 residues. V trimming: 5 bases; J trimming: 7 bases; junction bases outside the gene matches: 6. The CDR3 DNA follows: TGTGCCAGCAGTATTACAGGGGGCAGACAGCCCCAGCATTTT. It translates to CASSITGGRQPQHF.

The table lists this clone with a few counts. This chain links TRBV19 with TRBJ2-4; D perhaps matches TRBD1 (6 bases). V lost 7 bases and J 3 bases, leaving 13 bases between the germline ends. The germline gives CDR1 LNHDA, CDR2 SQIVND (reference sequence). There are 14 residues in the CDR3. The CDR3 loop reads CASTPTGVKNIQYF. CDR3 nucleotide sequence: TGTGCCAGTACCCCGACAGGCGTCAAAAACATTCAGTACTTC.

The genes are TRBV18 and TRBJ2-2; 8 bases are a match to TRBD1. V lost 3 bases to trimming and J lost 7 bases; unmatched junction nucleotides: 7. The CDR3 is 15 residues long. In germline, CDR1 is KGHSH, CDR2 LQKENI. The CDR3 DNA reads TGTGCCAGCTCACCTTGGACAGGGAGAGGCGGGGAGCTGTTTTTT. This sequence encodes CASSPWTGRGGELFF. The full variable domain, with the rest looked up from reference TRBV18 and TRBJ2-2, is NAGVMQNPRHLVRRRGQEARLRCSPMKGHSHVYWYRQLPEEGLKFMVYLQKENIIDESGMPKERFSAEFPKEGPSILRIQQVVRGDSAAYFCASSPWTGRGGELFFGEGSRLTVL.

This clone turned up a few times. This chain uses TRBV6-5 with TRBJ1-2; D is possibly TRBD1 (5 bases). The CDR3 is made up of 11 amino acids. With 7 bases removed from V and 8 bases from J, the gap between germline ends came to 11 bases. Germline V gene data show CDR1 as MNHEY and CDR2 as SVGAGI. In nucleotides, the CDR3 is TGTGCCAGCACTGGAGGGGTCGGCTACACCTTC. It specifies CASTGGVGYTF.

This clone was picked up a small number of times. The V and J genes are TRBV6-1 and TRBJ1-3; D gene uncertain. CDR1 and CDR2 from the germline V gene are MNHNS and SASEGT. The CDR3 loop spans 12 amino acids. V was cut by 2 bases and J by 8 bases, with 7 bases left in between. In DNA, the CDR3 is TGTGCCAGCAGTGAAATCCGAGACACCATATATTTT. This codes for CASSEIRDTIYF.

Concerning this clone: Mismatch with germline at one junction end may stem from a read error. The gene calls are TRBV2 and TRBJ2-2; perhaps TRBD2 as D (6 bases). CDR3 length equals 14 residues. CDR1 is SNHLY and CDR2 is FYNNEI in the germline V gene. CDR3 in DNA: TGTGCCAGCAGCGAAGGGACTTCGACCGGGGAGCTGTTTTTT. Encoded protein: CASSEGTSTGELFF.

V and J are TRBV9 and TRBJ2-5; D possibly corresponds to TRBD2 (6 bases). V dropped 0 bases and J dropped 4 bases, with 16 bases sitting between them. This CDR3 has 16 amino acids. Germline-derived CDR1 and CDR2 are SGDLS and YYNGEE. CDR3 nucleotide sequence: TGTGCCAGCAGCGTAGCCTATGCGGGACTCGGAGAGACCCAGTACTTC. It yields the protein CASSVAYAGLGETQYF.

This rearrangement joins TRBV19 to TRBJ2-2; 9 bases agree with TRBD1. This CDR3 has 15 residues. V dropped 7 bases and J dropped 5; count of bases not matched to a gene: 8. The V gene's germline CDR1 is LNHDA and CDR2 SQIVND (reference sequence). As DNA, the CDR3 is TGTGCCAGTACCCCGGGACAGGGAAGGACCGGGGAGCTGTTTTTT. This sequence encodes CASTPGQGRTGELFF.

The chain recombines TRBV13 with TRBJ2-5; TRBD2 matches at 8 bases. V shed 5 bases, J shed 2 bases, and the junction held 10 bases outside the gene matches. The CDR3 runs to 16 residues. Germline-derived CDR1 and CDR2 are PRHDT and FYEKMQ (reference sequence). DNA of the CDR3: TGTGCCAGCAGCCTATCCCGGGGGGGCAGACAAGAGACCCAGTACTTC. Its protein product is CASSLSRGGRQETQYF.

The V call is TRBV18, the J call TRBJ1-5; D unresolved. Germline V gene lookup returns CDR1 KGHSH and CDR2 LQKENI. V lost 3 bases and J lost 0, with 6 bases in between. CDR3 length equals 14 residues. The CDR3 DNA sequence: TGTGCCAGCTCACCGGGCAATAGCAATCAGCCCCAGCATTTT. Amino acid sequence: CASSPGNSNQPQHF.

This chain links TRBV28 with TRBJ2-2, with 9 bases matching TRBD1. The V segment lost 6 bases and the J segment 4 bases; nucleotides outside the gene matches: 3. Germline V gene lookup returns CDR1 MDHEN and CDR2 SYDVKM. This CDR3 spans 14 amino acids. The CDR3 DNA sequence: TGTGCCAGCAGCGTGGGACAGGGCACCGGGGAGCTGTTTTTT. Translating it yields CASSVGQGTGELFF. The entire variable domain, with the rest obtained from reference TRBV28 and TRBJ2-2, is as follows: DVKVTQSSRYLVKRTGEKVFLECVQDMDHENMFWYRQDPGLGLRLIYFSYDVKMKEKGDIPEGYSVSREKKERFSLILESASTNQTSMYLCASSVGQGTGELFFGEGSRLTVL.

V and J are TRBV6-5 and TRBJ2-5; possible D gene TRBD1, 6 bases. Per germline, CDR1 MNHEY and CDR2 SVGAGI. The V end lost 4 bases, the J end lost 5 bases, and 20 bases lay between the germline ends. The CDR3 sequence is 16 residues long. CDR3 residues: CASSSPIPWGPETQYF. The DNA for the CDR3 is TGTGCCAGCAGTTCACCAATCCCATGGGGGCCTGAGACCCAGTACTTC.

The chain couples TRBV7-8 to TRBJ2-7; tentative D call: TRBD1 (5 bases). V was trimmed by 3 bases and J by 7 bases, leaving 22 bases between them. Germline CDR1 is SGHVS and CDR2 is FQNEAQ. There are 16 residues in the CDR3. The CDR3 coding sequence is TGTGCCAGCAGCTTGGCCCGCAACACGGCGCAGGGAGAGCAGTACTTC. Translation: CASSLARNTAQGEQYF.

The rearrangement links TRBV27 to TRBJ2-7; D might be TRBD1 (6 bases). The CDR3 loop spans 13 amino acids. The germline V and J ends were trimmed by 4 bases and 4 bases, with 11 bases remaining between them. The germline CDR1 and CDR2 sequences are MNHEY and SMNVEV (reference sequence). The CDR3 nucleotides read TGTGCCAGCAGTTATGGGGGCTCTTACGAGCAGTACTTC. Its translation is CASSYGGSYEQYF.

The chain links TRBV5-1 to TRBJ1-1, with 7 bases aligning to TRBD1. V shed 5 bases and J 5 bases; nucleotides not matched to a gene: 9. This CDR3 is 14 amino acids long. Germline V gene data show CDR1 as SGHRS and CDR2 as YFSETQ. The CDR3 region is CASRDKTGSTEAFF. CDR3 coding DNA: TGCGCCAGCAGGGACAAGACAGGGAGTACTGAAGCTTTCTTT.

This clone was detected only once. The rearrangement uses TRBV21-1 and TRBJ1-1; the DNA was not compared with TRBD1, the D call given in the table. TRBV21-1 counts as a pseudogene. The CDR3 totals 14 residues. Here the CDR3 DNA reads TGTGCCAGCAGCAGTCCCAAAAAAAACACTGAAGCTTTCTTT. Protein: CASSSPKKNTEAFF.

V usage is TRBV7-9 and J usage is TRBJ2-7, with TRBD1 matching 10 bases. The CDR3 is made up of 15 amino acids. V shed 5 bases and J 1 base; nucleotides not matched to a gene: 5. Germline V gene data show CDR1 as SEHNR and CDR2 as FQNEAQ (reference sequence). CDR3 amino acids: CASSIGTGASYEQYF. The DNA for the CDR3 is TGTGCCAGCAGCATAGGGACAGGGGCGTCCTACGAGCAGTACTTC.

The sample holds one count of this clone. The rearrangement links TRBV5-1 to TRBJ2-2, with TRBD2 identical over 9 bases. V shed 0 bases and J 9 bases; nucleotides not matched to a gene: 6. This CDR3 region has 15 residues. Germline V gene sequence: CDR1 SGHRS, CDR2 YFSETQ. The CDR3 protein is CASSLALAGPRELFF. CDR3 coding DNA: TGCGCCAGCAGCTTGGCCCTAGCGGGGCCTCGGGAGCTGTTTTTT.

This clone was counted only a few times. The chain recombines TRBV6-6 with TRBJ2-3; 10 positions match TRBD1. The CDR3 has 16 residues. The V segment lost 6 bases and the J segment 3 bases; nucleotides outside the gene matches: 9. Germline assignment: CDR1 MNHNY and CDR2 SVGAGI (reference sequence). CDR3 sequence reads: CASRSDRGRRTDTQYF. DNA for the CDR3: TGTGCCAGCAGGTCCGACAGGGGGCGTCGGACAGATACGCAGTATTTT.